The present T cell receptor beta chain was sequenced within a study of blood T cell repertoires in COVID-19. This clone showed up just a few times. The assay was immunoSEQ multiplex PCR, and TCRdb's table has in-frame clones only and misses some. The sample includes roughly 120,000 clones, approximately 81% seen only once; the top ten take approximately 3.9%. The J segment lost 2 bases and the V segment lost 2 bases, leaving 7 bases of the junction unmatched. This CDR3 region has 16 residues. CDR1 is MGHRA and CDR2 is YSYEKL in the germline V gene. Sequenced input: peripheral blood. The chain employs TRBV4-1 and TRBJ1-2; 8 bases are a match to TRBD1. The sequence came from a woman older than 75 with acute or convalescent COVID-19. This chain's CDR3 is CASSQTYGQGNYGYTF. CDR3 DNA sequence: TGCGCCAGCAGCCAAACGTACGGACAGGGCAACTATGGCTACACCTTC.